Given below is one T cell receptor beta chain in context. What it binds is not known. Sequencing used immunoSEQ multiplex PCR; TCRdb keeps in-frame clones, though not all of them. The sample contains some 1.5 million clones, roughly 96% of which appear only once. J was trimmed by 6 bases and V by 5 bases; bases with no gene match: 4. There are 15 residues in the CDR3. Germline lookup yields CDR1 MNHEY and CDR2 SMNVEV (reference sequence). This sample is part of a study of shared clonotypes between healthy human individuals. Overall study findings and caveats: Clonotypes not shared had lower generation probabilities than those common to all four donors.

The material sequenced was naive CD4+ T cells sorted from blood. Subset: CD45RA+ positively selected. The chain carries TRBV27 and TRBJ2-1; 13 nucleotides line up with TRBD2. The sequence came from a young man in good health. The CDR3 loop reads CASSRWTSGGNEQFF. The CDR3 DNA follows: TGTGCCAGCAGTCGATGGACTAGCGGGGGCAATGAGCAGTTCTTC.